This is a list of T cell receptor beta chains from one sample in a study of blood T cell repertoires in COVID-19. TCRdb keeps only in-frame clones here, not all; method: immunoSEQ multiplex PCR. The table records roughly 280,000 clones, approximately 91% of them present only once. Input material: peripheral blood. The receptors were gathered from a woman in her twenties or thirties with COVID-19, enrolled during active disease. CDR3s include the opening cysteine and the closing phenylalanine or tryptophan. A D gene is named only where the DNA matches it firmly. Size values are once, few and many counts, or a class for expanded clones, and some rows have none.

clone size: .; V gene: TRBV7-8; J gene: TRBJ2-3; D gene: .; CDR3 DNA: TGTGCCAGCAGCTTGGGGCTGGCTGGTACGCAGTATTTT; CDR3 protein: CASSLGLAGTQYF
clone size: .; V gene: TRBV19; J gene: TRBJ1-5; D gene: .; CDR3 DNA: TGTGCCAGTAGTTCTATCCGGGTTCCCAATCAGCCCCAGCATTTT; CDR3 protein: CASSSIRVPNQPQHF
clone size: .; V gene: TRBV6-5; J gene: TRBJ1-1; D gene: .; CDR3 DNA: TGTGCCAGTCAGTCGATGAACACTGAAGCTTTCTTT; CDR3 protein: CASQSMNTEAFF
clone size: .; V gene: TRBV9; J gene: TRBJ2-1; D gene: .; CDR3 DNA: TGTGCCAGCAGCGTAGGGAGCTCCTACAATGAGCAGTTCTTC; CDR3 protein: CASSVGSSYNEQFF
clone size: .; V gene: TRBV5-1; J gene: TRBJ1-1; D gene: .; CDR3 DNA: TGCGCCAGCAGCTTCGACACGGCTTGGGACACTGAAGCTTTCTTT; CDR3 protein: CASSFDTAWDTEAFF
clone size: .; V gene: TRBV20-1; J gene: TRBJ2-7; D gene: .; CDR3 DNA: TGCAGTGCTAGAGTCGGGTACGAGCAGTACTTC; CDR3 protein: CSARVGYEQYF
clone size: .; V gene: TRBV29-1; J gene: TRBJ2-7; D gene: .; CDR3 DNA: TGCAGCGTTGTAACAGGAGTGGGATTCGAGCAGTACTTC; CDR3 protein: CSVVTGVGFEQYF
clone size: .; V gene: TRBV20-1; J gene: TRBJ2-2; D gene: .; CDR3 DNA: TGCAGTGCTAGTCGGACTTACACCGGGGAGCTGTTTTTT; CDR3 protein: CSASRTYTGELFF
clone size: .; V gene: TRBV2; J gene: TRBJ1-5; D gene: TRBD1; CDR3 DNA: TGTGCCAGCAGCTATGGGACAGAACAGCCCCAGCATTTT; CDR3 protein: CASSYGTEQPQHF
clone size: .; V gene: TRBV19; J gene: TRBJ1-1; D gene: .; CDR3 DNA: TGTGCCAGTACAGGGAACACTGAAGCTTTCTTT; CDR3 protein: CASTGNTEAFF
clone size: .; V gene: TRBV28; J gene: TRBJ1-1; D gene: .; CDR3 DNA: TGTGCCAGCAGTTTAAGCCCCCCAGGGGCGAGGACTGAAGCTTTCTTT; CDR3 protein: CASSLSPPGARTEAFF
clone size: .; V gene: TRBV2; J gene: TRBJ2-5; D gene: TRBD1; CDR3 DNA: TGTGCCAGCAGCCGGGACAGAGATATAGAGACCCAGTACTTC; CDR3 protein: CASSRDRDIETQYF
clone size: .; V gene: TRBV6-1; J gene: TRBJ2-7; D gene: TRBD2; CDR3 DNA: TGTGCCAGCAGTGGGGGATCCCTAAGCGGGAGGGAAGAGCAGTACTTC; CDR3 protein: CASSGGSLSGREEQYF
clone size: once; V gene: TRBV30; J gene: TRBJ2-7; D gene: .; CDR3 DNA: TGTGCCTGGAGCTCGACTCTGTCCTACGAGCAGTACTTC; CDR3 protein: CAWSSTLSYEQYF
clone size: .; V gene: TRBV30; J gene: TRBJ1-6; D gene: .; CDR3 DNA: TGTGCCTGGAGCACCGGGACAACGGGTTCACCCCTCCACTTT; CDR3 protein: CAWSTGTTGSPLHF
clone size: .; V gene: TRBV15; J gene: TRBJ1-5; D gene: .; CDR3 DNA: TGTGCCACCAGCAGAGGGGGGCCAGAAGAACAGCCCCAGCATTTT; CDR3 protein: CATSRGGPEEQPQHF
clone size: .; V gene: TRBV4-2; J gene: TRBJ1-2; D gene: TRBD1; CDR3 DNA: TGTGCCAGCAGCCTGGGCCGGGACAGGGTTTTTGGCTACACCTTC; CDR3 protein: CASSLGRDRVFGYTF
clone size: .; V gene: TRBV6-1; J gene: TRBJ2-2; D gene: TRBD2; CDR3 DNA: TGTGCCAGCAGTGACCCCCGGGGGGGGGACGTAACGAACACCGGGGAGCTGTTTTTT; CDR3 protein: CASSDPRGGDVTNTGELFF
clone size: .; V gene: TRBV28; J gene: TRBJ2-7; D gene: TRBD1; CDR3 DNA: TGTGCCAGCAGTTTATACGACAGGGGGCCAGCCTACGAGCAGTACTTC; CDR3 protein: CASSLYDRGPAYEQYF